What follows are 17 T cell receptor beta chains derived from one specimen sequenced in a study of OX40 agonist ivuxolimab in advanced cancers. The method was immunoSEQ multiplex PCR; TCRdb's version includes in-frame clones alone and lacks a portion of them. The sample lists about 48,000 clones, 83% seen once, with 1% to 1.5% in the top ten. This sample comprised CD4+ or CD8+ T cells sorted from blood, obtained in a trial of the OX40 agonist ivuxolimab. The receptors come from an adult with an advanced solid tumor such as melanoma, head and neck, liver or kidney cancer.

This clone was found a few times. The genes are TRBV7-2 and TRBJ2-3, with 7 bases that match TRBD2. The length of the CDR3 is 14 residues. The J segment lost 2 bases and the V segment lost 5 bases, leaving 4 bases of the junction unmatched. Per the germline V gene, CDR1 is SGHTA and CDR2 is FQGNSA. The CDR3 DNA reads TGTGCCAGCAGCAAGAGGGACTACACAGATACGCAGTATTTT. Its protein product is CASSKRDYTDTQYF.

The genes are TRBV7-2 and TRBJ2-7; D is undetermined. This CDR3 contains 13 residues. Germline lookup yields CDR1 SGHTA and CDR2 FQGNSA. Trimming took 1 base from V and 5 from J, leaving 9 bases between them. The CDR3 nucleotides read TGTGCCAGCAGCTTAGGACCCGGAGACGAGCAGTACTTC. Its translation: CASSLGPGDEQYF.

On this clone itself: At the DNA level, this CDR3 is encoded by other sequences in the same sample as well. The chain links TRBV5-4 to TRBJ2-1, with 11 bases that match TRBD1. This CDR3 is built from 15 residues. The V segment lost 5 bases and the J segment 4 bases; nucleotides outside the gene matches: 5. CDR1 SGHNT and CDR2 YYREEE come from the germline V gene (reference sequence). CDR3 in DNA: TGTGCCAGCAGTTCCGGGACAGGGGGTTACAATGAGCAGTTCTTC. Residues: CASSSGTGGYNEQFF.

This clone is classed as medium-sized (0.01 to 0.1%). The chain couples TRBV5-1 to TRBJ1-6, with D hard to call. The CDR3 extends over 15 amino acids. V shed 0 bases and J shed 6 bases, with 10 bases lying between them. The germline V gene encodes CDR1 SGHRS and CDR2 YFSETQ. In DNA, the CDR3 is TGCGCCAGCAGCTTGGATTGGGCAGCTAATTCACCCCTCCACTTT. This sequence encodes CASSLDWAANSPLHF. Full variable domain (outside the CDR3, taken from reference TRBV5-1 and TRBJ1-6): KAGVTQTPRYLIKTRGQQVTLSCSPISGHRSVSWYQQTPGQGLQFLFEYFSETQRNKGNFPGRFSGRQFSNSRSEMNVSTLELGDSALYLCASSLDWAANSPLHFGNGTRLTVT.

CDR3 in DNA: TGCGCCAGCAGCCCCCGGGACAGTTCCTACGAGCAGTACTTC. Amino acids: CASSPRDSSYEQYF. This chain links TRBV5-1 with TRBJ2-7; 7 nucleotides match TRBD1. The CDR3 has 14 amino acids. Losses at the gene ends were 4 bases for V and 1 base for J; bases not matched to a gene: 5. Germline assignment: CDR1 SGHRS and CDR2 YFSETQ.

This CDR3 reads CASSFQSGSYEQYF. Here the CDR3 DNA reads TGTGCCAGCAGTTTTCAAAGTGGGTCCTACGAGCAGTACTTC. This sequence joins TRBV27 and TRBJ2-7; D uncertain. Germline V gives CDR1 MNHEY, CDR2 SMNVEV (reference sequence). Trimming pared 3 bases from V and 1 base from J, leaving 10 bases between. This CDR3 comprises 14 residues.

The rearrangement joins TRBV5-1 to TRBJ2-3, with D unclear. The germline CDR1 and CDR2 sequences are SGHRS and YFSETQ. V was clipped by 4 bases and J by 0 bases, with 12 bases between them. CDR3 length equals 15 residues. For the CDR3, the DNA is TGCGCCAGCAGCCTAGGACCAGGAAGCACAGATACGCAGTATTTT. Amino acid sequence: CASSLGPGSTDTQYF.

This clone was observed a few times. This chain links TRBV5-4 with TRBJ2-5; 9 bases agree with TRBD1. CDR1 and CDR2 (germline): SGHNT, YYREEE (reference sequence). V shed 4 bases and J 3 bases; nucleotides not matched to a gene: 13. The CDR3 runs 17 residues. The chain's CDR3 is CASSEYRGQDWEETQYF. CDR3 nucleotides: TGTGCCAGCAGCGAATACAGGGGGCAGGATTGGGAAGAGACCCAGTACTTC. The whole variable domain, remainder taken from reference TRBV5-4 and TRBJ2-5, is ETGVTQSPTHLIKTRGQQVTLRCSSQSGHNTVSWYQQALGQGPQFIFQYYREEENGRGNFPPRFSGLQFPNYSSELNVNALELDDSALYLCASSEYRGQDWEETQYFGPGTRLLVL.

The J gene is TRBJ1-6, the V gene TRBV27; the D is unclear. Per the germline V gene, CDR1 is MNHEY and CDR2 is SMNVEV (reference sequence). The CDR3 covers 15 residues. Trimming took 3 bases from V and 0 from J, leaving 6 bases between them. In nucleotides, the CDR3 is TGTGCCAGCAGTTTGTCGAACTCCTATAATTCACCCCTCCACTTT. Protein: CASSLSNSYNSPLHF.

The chain recombines TRBV7-2 with TRBJ1-1; TRBD1 might be the D (6 bases). V was shortened by 2 bases and J by 4 bases, with 14 bases between the two germline ends. Per germline, CDR1 SGHTA and CDR2 FQGNSA. The CDR3 contains 15 residues. In DNA, the CDR3 is TGTGCCAGCAGCTTAAATCAGGGGTGGGGCACTGAAGCTTTCTTT. It encodes CASSLNQGWGTEAFF.

This rearrangement joins TRBV10-3 to TRBJ2-7, with TRBD1 as a possible D gene (6 bases). CDR1 ENHRY and CDR2 SYGVKD come from the germline V gene. With 10 bases removed from V and 1 base from J, the gap between germline ends came to 17 bases. The CDR3 sequence is 14 residues long. The CDR3 loop is CATQGEGVSYEQYF. The CDR3 coding sequence is TGTGCCACCCAGGGAGAGGGGGTGTCCTACGAGCAGTACTTC.

V is TRBV27 and J is TRBJ1-1, with a tentative D call TRBD1 (6 bases). V was trimmed by 5 bases and J by 3 bases, leaving 16 bases between them. CDR1 and CDR2 from the germline V gene are MNHEY and SMNVEV (reference sequence). This CDR3 has 15 amino acids. Here the CDR3 reads CASSTGTLRYTEAFF. CDR3 nucleotides: TGTGCCAGCAGTACCGGGACACTGCGCTACACTGAAGCTTTCTTT.

The rearrangement uses TRBV30 and TRBJ2-3; maybe TRBD2 (5 bases). From germline, CDR1 is GTSNPN and CDR2 SVGIG (reference sequence). This CDR3 contains 15 residues. Trimming took off 4 bases at V and 1 base at J, with 15 bases between the two ends. The CDR3, as DNA: TGTGCCTGGACTCGAGGCGGGTGGCGCACAGATACGCAGTATTTT. As protein: CAWTRGGWRTDTQYF.

As to this clone: One junction end does not reproduce the germline sequence, and a read error may be involved. The chain links TRBV19 to TRBJ1-2; D gene uncertain. The length of the CDR3 is 17 residues. CDR1 LNHDA and CDR2 SQIVND come from the germline V gene (reference sequence). The CDR3 loop reads CASSSISGYNTNYGYTF. The DNA for the CDR3 is TGTGCCAGCAGTAGTATAAGCGGATATAATACCAACTATGGCTACACCTTC.

V is TRBV25-1 and J is TRBJ2-1; D possibly matches TRBD1 or TRBD2 (5 bases each). Germline assignment: CDR1 MGHDK and CDR2 SYGVNS. Trimming left V 4 bases short and J 9 bases short, with 13 bases between. CDR3 size: 13 residues. This CDR3 is CASSASGRGEQFF. CDR3 bases: TGTGCCAGCAGTGCCTCGGGACGGGGTGAGCAGTTCTTC.

This clone was detected only a few times. The chain recombines TRBV2 with TRBJ2-3; possibly TRBD2 for D (5 bases). The CDR3 covers 14 residues. V dropped 6 bases and J dropped 3 bases, with 13 bases sitting between them. Germline V gives CDR1 SNHLY, CDR2 FYNNEI. The CDR3 here is CASRAAGGTDTQYF. As DNA, the CDR3 is TGTGCCAGCAGGGCGGCCGGCGGGACAGATACGCAGTATTTT.

This sequence joins TRBV7-2 and TRBJ2-1; 11 nucleotides line up with TRBD1. From germline, CDR1 is SGHTA and CDR2 FQGNSA. The CDR3 has 16 residues. With V trimmed by 1 base and J by 3 bases, 2 bases remained unmatched. The CDR3 DNA is TGTGCCAGCAGCTTAGGGGGGACAGGGGGCTACAATGAGCAGTTCTTC. It encodes CASSLGGTGGYNEQFF.